These T cell receptor beta chains were read from a single sample in a study of blood T cell repertoires in COVID-19. Clones were read by immunoSEQ multiplex PCR, and TCRdb kept only the in-frame ones, dropping some. Counted here are about 140,000 clones, about 87% occurring once; the ten biggest clones make up 11%. Material for sequencing was PBMCs or T cells enriched from blood (not recorded which). These TCRs come from a man aged 55 to 70 who had recovered from COVID-19. Both conserved end residues are part of each CDR3. A D gene is named only where the DNA matches it firmly.

v_gene | d_gene | len | CDR3aa
TRBV6-5 | . | 13 | CASSTTVPYEQYF
TRBV27 | . | 12 | CASKQGNTEAFF
TRBV10-3 | TRBD1 | 14 | CAISQDRGEQPQHF
TRBV10-1 | . | 14 | CASSAAGGYNEQFF
TRBV12-3/TRBV12-4 | . | 13 | CASKDRNNQPQHF
TRBV10-1 | . | 13 | CASSEQPHYGYTF
TRBV7-6 | TRBD1 | 16 | CASSSEDRATGNTIYF
TRBV5-1 | . | 14 | CASSLGRGNEKLFF
TRBV5-4 | . | 15 | CASSLAGPSRDTQYF
TRBV27 | . | 17 | CASSLWVGWWGGYGYTF
TRBV6-6 | . | 14 | CASSYVGGAGELFF
TRBV28 | . | 13 | CASSPPGTDTQYF
TRBV5-4 | . | 14 | CASSSPRELDEQYF
TRBV19 | . | 13 | CASSFGAESREYF
TRBV27 | . | 16 | CASSLRSGRMDYGYTF
TRBV5-1 | TRBD1 | 15 | CASSVGQGMPGELFF
TRBV18 | TRBD1 | 14 | CASSTTGGRTEAFF
TRBV28 | TRBD2 | 15 | CASKDSGGAVYEQFF
TRBV15 | . | 13 | CATSRDPRLVPFF
TRBV23-1 | TRBD1 | 16 | CASSCPGQGFQETQYF
TRBV11-2 | TRBD1 | 14 | CASSPDRDNSPLHF
TRBV7-8 | . | 15 | CASSLERRVGTEAFF
TRBV9 | TRBD1 | 14 | CASSVGGQPYGYTF
TRBV6-2/TRBV6-3 | TRBD2 | 16 | CASSHGLALSSYEQYF
TRBV5-6 | TRBD1 | 16 | CASSFGQGASYNEQFF
TRBV5-6 | TRBD1 | 13 | CASSTGTGLGYTF
TRBV5-1 | TRBD1 | 15 | CASSQTGTANEKLFF
TRBV10-3 | TRBD2 | 15 | CAIKQLAGGQETQYF